This entry concerns a single T cell receptor beta chain. Its antigen is currently unknown. Germline loops: CDR1 SGHTA, CDR2 FQGNSA. This CDR3 comprises 15 residues. V gave up 1 base and J gave up 14 bases; unmatched junction bases: 14. The source of the sample is a study of T-cell memory formation after mild COVID-19. Study overall: TCR clustering was largely donor specific.

5'RACE primed from the constant segment yielded TCR alpha and TCR beta cDNA libraries bearing sample barcodes and UMIs. TCRdb ran MiXCR on the 5' RACE reads and lists one entry per CDR3 protein. The sample yields fewer than 550,000 distinct CDR3 sequences, 20% seen once. Whole-study results and caveats: Later expanders leaned CD4+, whereas day 15 to 85 contracting clones were balanced CD4/CD8. In pre-infection memory, a portion of responding clones appeared, which suggested that cross-reactive memory joined.

This chain links TRBV7-2 with TRBJ2-3; 8 nucleotides align to TRBD2. This clonotype was obtained from an adult woman who had mild COVID-19 (a few samples of this study predate the infection). Cell type and time point are not known. Source material: PBMCs or a T cell subset sorted from them (not recorded which). CDR3 residues: CASSLVQSGGPEGYF. CDR3 DNA: TGTGCCAGCAGCTTAGTCCAAAGCGGGGGCCCGGAGGGGTATTTT.